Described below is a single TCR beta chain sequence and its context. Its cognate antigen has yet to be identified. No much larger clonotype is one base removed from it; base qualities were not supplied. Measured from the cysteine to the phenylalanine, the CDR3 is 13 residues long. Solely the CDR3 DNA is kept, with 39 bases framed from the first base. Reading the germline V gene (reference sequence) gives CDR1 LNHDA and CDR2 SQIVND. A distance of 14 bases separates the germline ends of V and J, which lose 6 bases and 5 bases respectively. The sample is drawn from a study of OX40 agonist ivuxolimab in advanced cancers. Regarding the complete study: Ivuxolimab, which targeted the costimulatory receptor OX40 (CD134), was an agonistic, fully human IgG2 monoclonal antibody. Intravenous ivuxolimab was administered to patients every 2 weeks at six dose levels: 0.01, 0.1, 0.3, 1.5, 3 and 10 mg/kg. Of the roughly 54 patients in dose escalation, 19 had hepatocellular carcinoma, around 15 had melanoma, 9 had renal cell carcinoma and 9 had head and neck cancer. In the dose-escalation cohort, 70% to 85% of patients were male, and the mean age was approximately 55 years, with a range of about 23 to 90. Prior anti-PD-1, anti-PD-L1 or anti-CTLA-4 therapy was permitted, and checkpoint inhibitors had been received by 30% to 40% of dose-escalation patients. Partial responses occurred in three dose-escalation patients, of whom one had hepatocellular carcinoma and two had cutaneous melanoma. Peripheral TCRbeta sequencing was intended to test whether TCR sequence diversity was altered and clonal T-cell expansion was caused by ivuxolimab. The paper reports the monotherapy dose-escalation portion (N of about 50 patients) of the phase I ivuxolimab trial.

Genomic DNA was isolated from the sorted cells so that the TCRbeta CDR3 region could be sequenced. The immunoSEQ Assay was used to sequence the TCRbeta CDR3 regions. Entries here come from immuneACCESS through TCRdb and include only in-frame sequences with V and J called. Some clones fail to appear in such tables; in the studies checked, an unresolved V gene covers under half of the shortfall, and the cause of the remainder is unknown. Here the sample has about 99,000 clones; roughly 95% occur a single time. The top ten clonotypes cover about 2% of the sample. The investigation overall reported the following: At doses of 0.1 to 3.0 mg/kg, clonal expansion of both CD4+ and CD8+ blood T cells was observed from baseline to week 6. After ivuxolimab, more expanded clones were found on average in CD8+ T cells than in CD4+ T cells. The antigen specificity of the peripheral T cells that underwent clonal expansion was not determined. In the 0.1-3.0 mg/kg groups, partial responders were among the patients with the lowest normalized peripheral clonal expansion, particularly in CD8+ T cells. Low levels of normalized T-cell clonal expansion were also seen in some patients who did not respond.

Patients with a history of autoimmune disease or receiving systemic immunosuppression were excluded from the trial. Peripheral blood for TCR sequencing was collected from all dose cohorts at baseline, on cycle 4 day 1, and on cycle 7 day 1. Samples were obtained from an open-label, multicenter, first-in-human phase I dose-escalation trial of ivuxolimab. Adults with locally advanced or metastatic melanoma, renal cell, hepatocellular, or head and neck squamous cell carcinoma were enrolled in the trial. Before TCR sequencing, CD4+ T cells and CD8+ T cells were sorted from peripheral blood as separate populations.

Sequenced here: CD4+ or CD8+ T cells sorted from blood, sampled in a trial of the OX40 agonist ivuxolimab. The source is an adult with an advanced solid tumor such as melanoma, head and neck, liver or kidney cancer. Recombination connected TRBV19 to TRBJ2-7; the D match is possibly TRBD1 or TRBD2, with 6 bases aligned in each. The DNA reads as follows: TGTGCCAGTAGCGGTGACGGGGGCCACGAGCAGTACTTC. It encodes CASSGDGGHEQYF.